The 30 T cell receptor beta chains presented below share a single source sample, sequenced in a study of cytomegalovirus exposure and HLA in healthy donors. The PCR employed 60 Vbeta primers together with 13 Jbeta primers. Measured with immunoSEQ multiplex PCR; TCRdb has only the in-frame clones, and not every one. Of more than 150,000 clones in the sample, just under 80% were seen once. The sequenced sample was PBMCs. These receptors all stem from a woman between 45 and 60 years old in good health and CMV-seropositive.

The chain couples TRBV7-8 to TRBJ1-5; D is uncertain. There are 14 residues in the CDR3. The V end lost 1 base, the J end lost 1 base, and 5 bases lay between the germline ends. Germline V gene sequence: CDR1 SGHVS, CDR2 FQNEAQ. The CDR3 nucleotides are TGTGCCAGCAGCTTAGGCGTGAGCAATCAGCCCCAGCATTTT. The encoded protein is CASSLGVSNQPQHF.

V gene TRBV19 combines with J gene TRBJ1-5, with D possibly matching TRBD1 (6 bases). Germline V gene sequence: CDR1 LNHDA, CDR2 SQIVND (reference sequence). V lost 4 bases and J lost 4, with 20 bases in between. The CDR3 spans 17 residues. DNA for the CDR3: TGTGCCAGTAGTAATCATACTTCAGGGGTAGGGAATCAGCCCCAGCATTTT. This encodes CASSNHTSGVGNQPQHF.

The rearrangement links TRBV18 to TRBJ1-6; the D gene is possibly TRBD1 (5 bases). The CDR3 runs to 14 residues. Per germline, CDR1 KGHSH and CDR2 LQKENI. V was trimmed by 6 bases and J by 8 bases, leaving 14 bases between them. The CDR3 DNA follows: TGTGCCAGCTCTCATTCCGAAGGGGATTCACCCCTCCACTTT. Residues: CASSHSEGDSPLHF.

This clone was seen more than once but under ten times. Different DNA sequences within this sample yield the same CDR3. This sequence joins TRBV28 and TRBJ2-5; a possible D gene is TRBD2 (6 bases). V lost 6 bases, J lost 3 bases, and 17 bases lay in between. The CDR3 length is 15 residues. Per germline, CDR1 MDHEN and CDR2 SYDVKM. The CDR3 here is CASSLSRRGKETQYF. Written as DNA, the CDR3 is TGTGCCAGCAGCCTATCCAGGAGGGGAAAAGAGACCCAGTACTTC.

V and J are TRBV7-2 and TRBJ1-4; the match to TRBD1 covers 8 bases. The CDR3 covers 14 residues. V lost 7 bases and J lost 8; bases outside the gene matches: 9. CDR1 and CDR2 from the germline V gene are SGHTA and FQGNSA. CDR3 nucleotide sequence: TGTGCCAGCAACCCGACAGGGGAACGGGAAAAACTGTTTTTT. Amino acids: CASNPTGEREKLFF.

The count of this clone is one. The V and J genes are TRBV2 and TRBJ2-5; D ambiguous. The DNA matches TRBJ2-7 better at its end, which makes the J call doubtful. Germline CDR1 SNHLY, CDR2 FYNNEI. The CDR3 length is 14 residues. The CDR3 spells CASKPMERVYEQYF. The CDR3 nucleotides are TGTGCCAGCAAGCCGATGGAGAGAGTCTACGAGCAGTACTTC.

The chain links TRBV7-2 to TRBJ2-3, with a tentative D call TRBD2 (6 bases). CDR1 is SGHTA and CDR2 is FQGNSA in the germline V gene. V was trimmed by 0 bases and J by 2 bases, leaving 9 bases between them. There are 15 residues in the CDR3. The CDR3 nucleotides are TGTGCCAGCAGCTTAGCCTCGGACTACACAGATACGCAGTATTTT. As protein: CASSLASDYTDTQYF. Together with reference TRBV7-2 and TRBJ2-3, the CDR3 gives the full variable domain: GAGVSQSPSNKVTEKGKDVELRCDPISGHTALYWYRQSLGQGLEFLIYFQGNSAPDKSGLPSDRFSAERTGGSVSTLTIQRTQQEDSAVYLCASSLASDYTDTQYFGPGTRLTVL.

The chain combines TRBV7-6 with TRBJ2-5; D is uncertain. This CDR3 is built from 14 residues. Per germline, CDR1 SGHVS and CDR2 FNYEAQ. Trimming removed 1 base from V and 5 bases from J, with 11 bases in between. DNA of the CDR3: TGTGCCAGCAGCTTAGGGGCCTTCACCGAGACCCAGTACTTC. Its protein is CASSLGAFTETQYF.

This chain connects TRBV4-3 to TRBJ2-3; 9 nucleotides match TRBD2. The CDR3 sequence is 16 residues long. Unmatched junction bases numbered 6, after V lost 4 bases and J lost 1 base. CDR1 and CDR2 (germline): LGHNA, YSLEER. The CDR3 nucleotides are TGCGCCAGCAGCCCGAACGGCGGGGGGGGCACAGATACGCAGTATTTT. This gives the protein CASSPNGGGGTDTQYF.

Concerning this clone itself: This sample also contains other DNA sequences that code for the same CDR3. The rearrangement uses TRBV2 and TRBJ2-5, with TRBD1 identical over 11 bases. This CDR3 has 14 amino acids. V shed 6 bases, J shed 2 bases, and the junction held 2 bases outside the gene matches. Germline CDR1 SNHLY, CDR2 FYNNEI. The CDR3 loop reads CASRGQGGQETQYF. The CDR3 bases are TGTGCCAGCAGGGGACAGGGGGGTCAAGAGACCCAGTACTTC. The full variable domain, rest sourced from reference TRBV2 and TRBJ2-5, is EPEVTQTPSHQVTQMGQEVILRCVPISNHLYFYWYRQILGQKVEFLVSFYNNEISEKSEIFDDQFSVERPDGSNFTLKIRSTKLEDSAMYFCASRGQGGQETQYFGPGTRLLVL.

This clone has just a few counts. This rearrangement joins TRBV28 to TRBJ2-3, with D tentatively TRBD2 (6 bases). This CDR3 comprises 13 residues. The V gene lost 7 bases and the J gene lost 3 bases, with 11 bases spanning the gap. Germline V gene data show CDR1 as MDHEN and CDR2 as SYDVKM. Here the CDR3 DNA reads TGTGCCAGCATTAGGAGGGGAACAGATACGCAGTATTTT. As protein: CASIRRGTDTQYF.

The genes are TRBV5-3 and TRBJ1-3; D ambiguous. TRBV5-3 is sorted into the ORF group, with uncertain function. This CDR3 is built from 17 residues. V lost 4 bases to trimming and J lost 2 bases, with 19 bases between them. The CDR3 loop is CARSPGPSEVAGNTIYF. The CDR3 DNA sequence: TGTGCCAGAAGCCCGGGTCCTTCAGAGGTAGCTGGAAACACCATATATTTT.

The CDR3 nucleotides read TGCAGCGTTGACAGGGGGCTATTGGAGTTCTTC. Protein: CSVDRGLLEFF. This chain uses TRBV29-1 with TRBJ2-1; 8 bases fit TRBD1. In germline, CDR1 is SQVTM, CDR2 ANQGSEA. With V trimmed by 3 bases and J by 14 bases, 6 bases remained unmatched. The CDR3 consists of 11 residues.

DNA for the CDR3: TGTGCCAGCAGTTCGCGGGTGGGCCAGTACAATGAGCAGTTCTTC. Amino acids: CASSSRVGQYNEQFF. The V gene is TRBV28, the J gene TRBJ2-1, with a weak D call TRBD2 (5 bases). Per germline, CDR1 MDHEN and CDR2 SYDVKM. V was cut by 4 bases and J by 4 bases, with 14 bases left in between. CDR3 length: 15 residues. Looking up the rest from reference TRBV28 and TRBJ2-1 gives the full variable domain: DVKVTQSSRYLVKRTGEKVFLECVQDMDHENMFWYRQDPGLGLRLIYFSYDVKMKEKGDIPEGYSVSREKKERFSLILESASTNQTSMYLCASSSRVGQYNEQFFGPGTRLTVL.

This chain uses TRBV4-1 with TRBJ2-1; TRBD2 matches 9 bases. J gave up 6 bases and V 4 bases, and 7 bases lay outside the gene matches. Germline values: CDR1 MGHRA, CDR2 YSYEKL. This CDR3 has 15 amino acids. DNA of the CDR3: TGCGCCAGCAGCCCCATGCGGGGGGGACCCAATGAGCAGTTCTTC. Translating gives CASSPMRGGPNEQFF.

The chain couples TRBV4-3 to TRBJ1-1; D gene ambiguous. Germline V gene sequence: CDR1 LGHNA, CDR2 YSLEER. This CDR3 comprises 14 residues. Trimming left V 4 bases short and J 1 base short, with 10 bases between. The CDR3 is CASSPRVANTEAFF. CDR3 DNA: TGCGCCAGCAGCCCGAGGGTGGCGAACACTGAAGCTTTCTTT.

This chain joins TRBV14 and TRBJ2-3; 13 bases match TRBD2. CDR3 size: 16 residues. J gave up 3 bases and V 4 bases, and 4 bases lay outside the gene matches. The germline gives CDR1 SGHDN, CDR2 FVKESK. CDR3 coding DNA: TGTGCCAGCAGCCCCCGGACTAGCGGGAGTACAGATACGCAGTATTTT. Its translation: CASSPRTSGSTDTQYF.

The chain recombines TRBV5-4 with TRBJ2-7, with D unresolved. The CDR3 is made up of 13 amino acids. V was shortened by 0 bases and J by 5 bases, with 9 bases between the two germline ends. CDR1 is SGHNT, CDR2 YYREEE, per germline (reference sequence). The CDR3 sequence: CASSLALFNEQYF. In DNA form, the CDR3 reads TGTGCCAGCAGCTTGGCCCTATTCAACGAGCAGTACTTC.

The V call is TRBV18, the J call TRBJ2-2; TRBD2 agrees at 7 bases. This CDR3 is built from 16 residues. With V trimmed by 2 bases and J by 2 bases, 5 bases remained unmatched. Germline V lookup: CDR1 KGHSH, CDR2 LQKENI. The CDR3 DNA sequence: TGTGCCAGCTCACCATCTAGCGGCACTAACACCGGGGAGCTGTTTTTT. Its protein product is CASSPSSGTNTGELFF. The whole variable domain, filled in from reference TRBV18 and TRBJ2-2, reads NAGVMQNPRHLVRRRGQEARLRCSPMKGHSHVYWYRQLPEEGLKFMVYLQKENIIDESGMPKERFSAEFPKEGPSILRIQQVVRGDSAAYFCASSPSSGTNTGELFFGEGSRLTVL.

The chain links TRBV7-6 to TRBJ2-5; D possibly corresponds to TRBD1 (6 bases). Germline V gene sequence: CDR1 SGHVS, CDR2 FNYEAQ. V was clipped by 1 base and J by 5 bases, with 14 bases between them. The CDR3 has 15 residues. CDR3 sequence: CASSLVRQGWETQYF. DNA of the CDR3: TGTGCCAGCAGCTTAGTGCGGCAGGGGTGGGAGACCCAGTACTTC. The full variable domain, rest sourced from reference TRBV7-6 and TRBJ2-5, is GAGVSQSPRYKVTKRGQDVALRCDPISGHVSLYWYRQALGQGPEFLTYFNYEAQQDKSGLPNDRFSAERPEGSISTLTIQRTEQRDSAMYRCASSLVRQGWETQYFGPGTRLLVL.

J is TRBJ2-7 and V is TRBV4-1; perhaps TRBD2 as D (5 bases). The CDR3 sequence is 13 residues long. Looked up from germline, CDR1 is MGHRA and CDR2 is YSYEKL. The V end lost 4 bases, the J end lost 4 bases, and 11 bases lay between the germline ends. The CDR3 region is CASSLGEPYEQYF. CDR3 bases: TGCGCCAGCAGCCTGGGAGAGCCTTACGAGCAGTACTTC.

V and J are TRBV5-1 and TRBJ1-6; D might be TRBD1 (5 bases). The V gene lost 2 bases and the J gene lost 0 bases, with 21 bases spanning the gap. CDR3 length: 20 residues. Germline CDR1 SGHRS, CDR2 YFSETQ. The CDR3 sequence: CASSLLGQGASSSYNSPLHF. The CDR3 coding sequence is TGCGCCAGCAGCTTACTCGGGCAGGGCGCGTCAAGCTCCTATAATTCACCCCTCCACTTT.

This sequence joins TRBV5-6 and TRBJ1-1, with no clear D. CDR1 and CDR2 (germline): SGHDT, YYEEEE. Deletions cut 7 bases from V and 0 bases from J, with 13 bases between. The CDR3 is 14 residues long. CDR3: CASVRRQMNTEAFF. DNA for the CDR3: TGTGCCAGCGTGAGGCGGCAGATGAACACTGAAGCTTTCTTT.

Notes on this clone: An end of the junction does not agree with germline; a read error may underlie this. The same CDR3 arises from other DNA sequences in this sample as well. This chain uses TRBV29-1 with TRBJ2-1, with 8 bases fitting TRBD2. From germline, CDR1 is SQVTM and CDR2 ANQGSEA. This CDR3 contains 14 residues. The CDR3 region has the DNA TGCAGCGTCCCCGGGAGGGTAACCTACAATGAGCAATTCTTC. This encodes CSVPGRVTYNEQFF.

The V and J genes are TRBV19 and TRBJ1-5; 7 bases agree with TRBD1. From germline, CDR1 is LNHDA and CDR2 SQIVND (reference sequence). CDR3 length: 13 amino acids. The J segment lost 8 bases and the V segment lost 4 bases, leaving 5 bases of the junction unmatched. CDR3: CASSRQGTEPQHF. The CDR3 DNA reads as TGTGCCAGTAGTAGACAGGGTACGGAGCCCCAGCATTTT.

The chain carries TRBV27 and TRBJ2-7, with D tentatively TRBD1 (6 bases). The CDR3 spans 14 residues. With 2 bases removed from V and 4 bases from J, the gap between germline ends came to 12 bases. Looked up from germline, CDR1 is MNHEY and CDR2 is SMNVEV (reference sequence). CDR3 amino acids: CASSLNRVDYEQYF. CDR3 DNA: TGTGCCAGCAGTTTAAACAGGGTGGATTACGAGCAGTACTTC.

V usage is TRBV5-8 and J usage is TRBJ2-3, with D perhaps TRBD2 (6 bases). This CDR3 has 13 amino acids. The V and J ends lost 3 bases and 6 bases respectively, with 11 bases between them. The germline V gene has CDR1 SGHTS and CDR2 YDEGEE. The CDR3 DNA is TGTGCCAGCAGCTCAACTAGCATCGATACGCAGTATTTT. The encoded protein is CASSSTSIDTQYF.

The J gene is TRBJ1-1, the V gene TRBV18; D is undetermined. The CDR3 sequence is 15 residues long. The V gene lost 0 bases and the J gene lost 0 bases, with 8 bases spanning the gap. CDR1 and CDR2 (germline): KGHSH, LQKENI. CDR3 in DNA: TGTGCCAGCTCACCACCGGGCCGCCTGAACACTGAAGCTTTCTTT. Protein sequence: CASSPPGRLNTEAFF.

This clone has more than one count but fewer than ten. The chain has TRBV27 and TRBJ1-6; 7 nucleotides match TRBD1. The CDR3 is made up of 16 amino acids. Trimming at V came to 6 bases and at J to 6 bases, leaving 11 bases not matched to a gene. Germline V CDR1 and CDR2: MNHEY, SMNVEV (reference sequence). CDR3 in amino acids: CASRRQGNFGNSPLHF. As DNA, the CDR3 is TGTGCCAGCAGGAGACAGGGTAATTTTGGTAATTCACCCCTCCACTTT.

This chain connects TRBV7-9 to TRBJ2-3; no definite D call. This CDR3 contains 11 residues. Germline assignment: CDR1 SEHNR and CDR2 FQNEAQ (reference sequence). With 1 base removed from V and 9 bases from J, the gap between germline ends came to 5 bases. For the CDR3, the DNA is TGTGCCAGCAGCTTAGACTTCACGCAGTATTTT. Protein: CASSLDFTQYF. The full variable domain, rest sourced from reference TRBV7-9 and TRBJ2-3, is DTGVSQNPRHKITKRGQNVTFRCDPISEHNRLYWYRQTLGQGPEFLTYFQNEAQLEKSRLLSDRFSAERPKGSFSTLEIQRTEQGDSAMYLCASSLDFTQYFGPGTRLTVL.